The 19 T cell receptor beta chains reported below all come from one sample, sequenced in a study of shared clonotypes between healthy human individuals. Data came from immunoSEQ multiplex PCR; TCRdb stores just in-frame clones and leaves some out. The sample has millions of clones, approximately 93% seen once. Sequencing used naive CD4+ T cells from PBMCs. Subset indicated: CD45RA+ positively selected. These receptors were collected from a man younger than 30 in good health. Some clones in this sample may be carry-over from other donors' samples.

CDR3 sequence (DNA): TGTGCCACCCGGGGCGTTCAAGAGACCCAGTACTTC. This encodes CATRGVQETQYF. This chain joins TRBV28 and TRBJ2-5; D is possibly TRBD1 or TRBD2 (5 bases each). The CDR3 totals 12 residues. CDR1 is MDHEN and CDR2 is SYDVKM in the germline V gene. V dropped 10 bases and J dropped 2 bases, with 11 bases sitting between them.

The V gene is TRBV2, the J gene TRBJ2-7; 10 bases are shared with TRBD1. V lost 6 bases, J lost 2 bases, and 7 bases stayed unmatched. CDR3 length: 15 amino acids. CDR1 SNHLY and CDR2 FYNNEI come from the germline V gene. The CDR3 DNA is TGTGCCAGCAGCCCCACAGGGACAGGGGCCTACGAGCAGTACTTC. Encoded protein: CASSPTGTGAYEQYF.

CDR3 amino acids: CASSWSDPSPLHF. The CDR3 coding sequence is TGTGCCAGTAGTTGGTCAGATCCCTCACCCCTCCACTTT. The chain couples TRBV19 to TRBJ1-6; no clear D. CDR1 and CDR2 (germline): LNHDA, SQIVND (reference sequence). Trimming took off 5 bases at V and 10 bases at J, with 12 bases between the two ends. CDR3 length: 13 amino acids.

The chain couples TRBV5-1 to TRBJ2-2; 10 bases line up with TRBD1. With 4 bases clipped from V and 4 bases from J, the junction kept 4 bases outside the gene matches. CDR3 length: 15 amino acids. Looked up from germline, CDR1 is SGHRS and CDR2 is YFSETQ. Written as DNA, the CDR3 is TGCGCCAGCAGCCTCGGGACAGGGGCCACCGGGGAGCTGTTTTTT. Translated, it gives CASSLGTGATGELFF.

The V and J genes are TRBV5-1 and TRBJ2-5; 10 bases fit TRBD1. Germline V CDR1 and CDR2: SGHRS, YFSETQ. The V and J ends lost 4 bases and 9 bases, in that order; junction bases with no gene match: 6. This CDR3 is 13 amino acids long. The CDR3 loop is CASSRDRGWAQYF. Here the CDR3 DNA reads TGCGCCAGCAGCAGGGACAGGGGATGGGCCCAGTACTTC. Filled out from reference TRBV5-1 and TRBJ2-5, the complete variable domain reads KAGVTQTPRYLIKTRGQQVTLSCSPISGHRSVSWYQQTPGQGLQFLFEYFSETQRNKGNFPGRFSGRQFSNSRSEMNVSTLELGDSALYLCASSRDRGWAQYFGPGTRLLVL.

Comment on this clone: Other nucleotide sequences in the sample specify the same CDR3. The chain carries TRBV15 and TRBJ1-1; D gene unclear. The V and J ends lost 1 base and 0 bases respectively, with 9 bases between them. This CDR3 comprises 15 residues. CDR1 and CDR2 (germline): LNHNV, YYDKDF (reference sequence). The CDR3 sequence: CATSRGGGLNTEAFF. As DNA, the CDR3 is TGTGCCACCAGCAGAGGTGGCGGACTGAACACTGAAGCTTTCTTT.

The chain combines TRBV25-1 with TRBJ2-1; TRBD2 matches at 10 bases. The germline gives CDR1 MGHDK, CDR2 SYGVNS. Trimming cost V 2 bases and J 7 bases; bases outside gene matches: 5. The CDR3 extends over 15 amino acids. CDR3 residues: CASSEPGLARNEQFF. The CDR3 nucleotides read TGTGCCAGCAGTGAACCGGGACTAGCGCGAAATGAGCAGTTCTTC.

The chain couples TRBV29-1 to TRBJ2-2; tentatively, D is TRBD2 (6 bases). V was cut by 4 bases and J by 7 bases, with 10 bases left in between. The CDR3 length is 12 residues. Germline lookup yields CDR1 SQVTM and CDR2 ANQGSEA. The CDR3 sequence: CSVVRGGGELFF. CDR3 bases: TGCAGCGTTGTTAGGGGAGGCGGGGAGCTGTTTTTT.

The chain combines TRBV5-1 with TRBJ2-2; 9 positions match TRBD1. Per germline, CDR1 SGHRS and CDR2 YFSETQ. This CDR3 region has 14 residues. The V and J ends lost 1 base and 6 bases, in that order; junction bases with no gene match: 1. The CDR3 DNA sequence: TGCGCCAGCAGCTTGTGGACAGGGGCCGGGGAGCTGTTTTTT. Protein: CASSLWTGAGELFF.

This sequence joins TRBV6-5 and TRBJ2-5; 8 nucleotides match TRBD1. The J call may be in error: the DNA end matches TRBJ2-7 better. This CDR3 contains 14 residues. Germline V CDR1 and CDR2: MNHEY, SVGAGI. In nucleotides, the CDR3 is TGTGCCAGCAGCTGGGACAGGAGGACGTACGAGCAGTACTTC. Residues: CASSWDRRTYEQYF.

A remark on this clone: Other nucleotide sequences from this sample produce the same CDR3. The CDR3 DNA is TGTGCCAGCAGCTTGGGGCAGGGAGGAGATACGCAGTATTTT. This sequence encodes CASSLGQGGDTQYF. The genes are TRBV5-4 and TRBJ2-3; possible D gene TRBD2, 6 bases. The length of the CDR3 is 14 residues. The germline gives CDR1 SGHNT, CDR2 YYREEE (reference sequence). Trimming removed 0 bases at V and 5 bases at J, with 10 bases between.

This chain links TRBV6-5 with TRBJ1-2; 9 bases line up with TRBD1. Germline V gene sequence: CDR1 MNHEY, CDR2 SVGAGI. J lost 4 bases, V lost 8 bases, and 5 bases had no gene match. The CDR3 is 13 amino acids. This chain's CDR3 is CASAQDRGYGYTF. The CDR3 DNA reads TGTGCCAGCGCCCAGGACAGGGGCTATGGCTACACCTTC.

In the case of this clone: Distinct nucleotide sequences in the sample also encode this CDR3. The chain links TRBV7-2 to TRBJ2-7; 8 nucleotides match TRBD2. The CDR3 has 15 amino acids. Germline lookup yields CDR1 SGHTA and CDR2 FQGNSA. The V gene end was trimmed by 5 bases and the J gene end by 4 bases; junction bases not matched to a gene: 10. CDR3 in amino acids: CASSPKRELGYEQYF. As DNA, the CDR3 is TGTGCCAGCAGCCCTAAGCGGGAGTTGGGGTACGAGCAGTACTTC.

The rearrangement joins TRBV11-2 to TRBJ2-7, with 10 positions matching TRBD2. This CDR3 has 15 amino acids. The germline V gene encodes CDR1 SGHAT and CDR2 FQNNGV. V lost 1 base to trimming and J lost 2 bases; unmatched junction nucleotides: 2. The CDR3: CASSLGSGRAYEQYF. The CDR3 coding sequence is TGTGCCAGCAGCTTAGGGAGCGGGAGGGCCTACGAGCAGTACTTC.

This clone has a single count. The J gene is TRBJ2-3, the V gene TRBV7-3, with 7 nucleotides matching TRBD1. Germline values: CDR1 SGHTA, CDR2 FQGTGA. CDR3 length equals 15 residues. The V gene end was trimmed by 4 bases and the J gene end by 0 bases; junction bases not matched to a gene: 4. The CDR3 loop is CASSSEGASTDTQYF. The CDR3 DNA sequence: TGTGCCAGCAGCTCCGAGGGGGCTAGCACAGATACGCAGTATTTT.

This chain joins TRBV11-3 and TRBJ2-1; TRBD1 or TRBD2 may be the D gene (6 bases each). Trimming left V 1 base short and J 9 bases short, with 13 bases between. Germline values: CDR1 SGHNT, CDR2 YENEEA. There are 14 residues in the CDR3. The chain's CDR3 is CASSLGRGGGEQFF. The CDR3 DNA sequence: TGTGCCAGCAGCTTAGGCAGGGGAGGAGGTGAGCAGTTCTTC.

This clone was observed a handful of times. The rearrangement joins TRBV11-2 to TRBJ1-2, with D possibly being TRBD1 (5 bases). Trimming pared 5 bases from V and 8 bases from J, leaving 27 bases between. The CDR3 totals 17 residues. The germline gives CDR1 SGHAT, CDR2 FQNNGV. Here the CDR3 reads CASSPQSPGTHSGGYTF. CDR3 DNA sequence: TGTGCCAGCAGCCCTCAGTCCCCGGGGACCCACAGTGGCGGCTACACCTTC.

Notes on this clone: Different DNA sequences within this sample yield the same CDR3. The V call is TRBV5-4, the J call TRBJ2-5; 12 nucleotides agree with TRBD2. V lost 2 bases, J lost 4 bases, and 3 bases stayed unmatched. This CDR3 has 15 amino acids. Germline values: CDR1 SGHNT, CDR2 YYREEE (reference sequence). Written as DNA, the CDR3 is TGTGCCAGCAGCTTAAAACTAGCGGGAGGAGAGACCCAGTACTTC. Its translation: CASSLKLAGGETQYF.

The gene calls are TRBV27 and TRBJ1-4, with no clear D. The CDR3 consists of 15 residues. Germline V gene sequence: CDR1 MNHEY, CDR2 SMNVEV (reference sequence). Trimming removed 2 bases from V and 8 bases from J, with 15 bases in between. CDR3 nucleotide sequence: TGTGCCAGCAGTTTAGTAGCCAGCTTTGGAGAAAAACTGTTTTTT. Encoded protein: CASSLVASFGEKLFF.